This entry lists 27 T cell receptor beta chains sequenced from one sample in a study of cytomegalovirus exposure and HLA in healthy donors. Use of 60 Vbeta and 13 Jbeta primers characterized the PCR. Clones were sequenced by immunoSEQ multiplex PCR, and TCRdb holds only the in-frame ones, with some missing. The table includes approximately 100,000 clones, 70% detected once. Sequenced sample: PBMCs. These receptors all come from a man between 40 and 49 years old in good health and CMV-seropositive.

V and J are TRBV29-1 and TRBJ1-4, with D possibly TRBD1 on 6 matching bases. Germline CDR1 and CDR2: SQVTM and ANQGSEA. With 7 bases removed from V and 0 bases from J, the gap between germline ends came to 12 bases. This CDR3 is built from 14 residues. The CDR3 spells CSARTVATNEKLFF. The CDR3 nucleotides are TGCAGCGCCCGGACAGTTGCAACTAATGAAAAACTGTTTTTT.

This clone was detected only a few times. The chain has TRBV5-4 and TRBJ2-5; TRBD1 might be the D (5 bases). The ends were cut back, 0 bases at V and 8 bases at J, with 17 bases in the middle. The germline V gene has CDR1 SGHNT and CDR2 YYREEE (reference sequence). The CDR3 is made up of 15 amino acids. The CDR3 bases are TGTGCCAGCAGCTTGGTCACCCAGGGTATGGGAACCCAGTACTTC. Translated, it gives CASSLVTQGMGTQYF. Full variable domain (remainder filled in from reference TRBV5-4 and TRBJ2-5): ETGVTQSPTHLIKTRGQQVTLRCSSQSGHNTVSWYQQALGQGPQFIFQYYREEENGRGNFPPRFSGLQFPNYSSELNVNALELDDSALYLCASSLVTQGMGTQYFGPGTRLLVL.

This clone appeared a single time. This chain links TRBV30 with TRBJ1-1; D unclear. The CDR3 sequence is 12 residues long. Trimming shortened V by 4 bases and J by 1 base, and 7 bases separated the two germline ends. Germline V lookup: CDR1 GTSNPN, CDR2 SVGIG (reference sequence). The CDR3 nucleotides are TGTGCCTGGAACGGGTGGAACACTGAAGCTTTCTTT. Its translation: CAWNGWNTEAFF.

The chain uses TRBV9 and TRBJ2-2, with D hard to call. There are 11 residues in the CDR3. The V gene lost 3 bases and the J gene lost 6 bases, with 3 bases spanning the gap. Germline V gene lookup returns CDR1 SGDLS and CDR2 YYNGEE. CDR3 sequence: CASSASGELFF. As DNA, the CDR3 is TGTGCCAGCAGCGCGTCCGGGGAGCTGTTTTTT.

In its sample, this clone was seen a few times. For the CDR3, the DNA is TGTGCCAGCAGCTTAATGAACGGAGGGATTCTGTACTTC. Amino acids: CASSLMNGGILYF. The rearrangement joins TRBV7-6 to TRBJ2-7, with D perhaps TRBD2 (6 bases). Trimming took off 2 bases at V and 12 bases at J, with 17 bases between the two ends. CDR3 length: 13 residues. Germline CDR1 and CDR2: SGHVS and FNYEAQ. The variable domain in full, with the rest retrieved from reference TRBV7-6 and TRBJ2-7, is GAGVSQSPRYKVTKRGQDVALRCDPISGHVSLYWYRQALGQGPEFLTYFNYEAQQDKSGLPNDRFSAERPEGSISTLTIQRTEQRDSAMYRCASSLMNGGILYFGPGTRLTVT.

The CDR3 region has the DNA TGTGCCAGCAGCCGAAGGGACGGGGGGGACACTGAAGCTTTCTTT. Its translation is CASSRRDGGDTEAFF. V usage is TRBV7-9 and J usage is TRBJ1-1; tentatively, D is TRBD1 (5 bases). Trimming cost V 5 bases and J 3 bases, with 16 bases left between them. The length of the CDR3 is 15 residues. Per germline, CDR1 SEHNR and CDR2 FQNEAQ (reference sequence).

V gene TRBV19 combines with J gene TRBJ2-4, with 9 bases lining up with TRBD2. The germline gives CDR1 LNHDA, CDR2 SQIVND (reference sequence). The CDR3 totals 18 residues. Losses at the gene ends were 3 bases for V and 3 bases for J; bases not matched to a gene: 12. DNA of the CDR3: TGTGCCAGTAGTATTGGTAGCGGGAGCGGAATTGGCAAAAACATTCAGTACTTC. This encodes CASSIGSGSGIGKNIQYF.

This chain links TRBV5-1 with TRBJ2-1; D uncertain. This CDR3 spans 13 amino acids. V lost 7 bases and J 0 bases, leaving 8 bases between the germline ends. Looked up from germline, CDR1 is SGHRS and CDR2 is YFSETQ. The CDR3 DNA is TGCGCCAGCCGACTGAGCTCCTACAATGAGCAGTTCTTC. Translation gives CASRLSSYNEQFF. Based on the CDR3 plus reference TRBV5-1 and TRBJ2-1, the full variable domain is KAGVTQTPRYLIKTRGQQVTLSCSPISGHRSVSWYQQTPGQGLQFLFEYFSETQRNKGNFPGRFSGRQFSNSRSEMNVSTLELGDSALYLCASRLSSYNEQFFGPGTRLTVL.

V gene TRBV5-1 combines with J gene TRBJ2-7, with a weak D call TRBD1 (6 bases). This CDR3 spans 14 amino acids. The germline V and J ends were trimmed by 0 bases and 1 base, with 8 bases remaining between them. Per the germline V gene, CDR1 is SGHRS and CDR2 is YFSETQ. This CDR3 reads CASSLDGTSYEQYF. In DNA, the CDR3 is TGCGCCAGCAGCTTGGACGGGACATCCTACGAGCAGTACTTC.

This chain links TRBV30 with TRBJ2-5, with TRBD1 matching over 9 bases. The CDR3 contains 12 residues. The junction had 0 bases not matched to a gene; V was cut back by 5 bases and J by 2 bases. In germline, CDR1 is GTSNPN, CDR2 SVGIG (reference sequence). CDR3 bases: TGTGCCTGGGACAGGGGGCAAGAGACCCAGTACTTC. Protein product: CAWDRGQETQYF. Looking up the rest from reference TRBV30 and TRBJ2-5 gives the full variable domain: SQTIHQWPATLVQPVGSPLSLECTVEGTSNPNLYWYRQAAGRGLQLLFYSVGIGQISSEVPQNLSASRPQDRQFILSSKKLLLSDSGFYLCAWDRGQETQYFGPGTRLLVL.

On this clone itself: A read error may account for a junction end that differs from germline. The V and J genes are TRBV7-7 and TRBJ2-3; 9 bases fit TRBD1. The CDR3 loop spans 14 amino acids. CDR1 and CDR2 (germline): SSHAT, FNYEAQ (reference sequence). The CDR3, as DNA: TGTGCTAGCAGTCTACAGGGGGCGGGAGATACGCAGTATTTT. This sequence encodes CASSLQGAGDTQYF.

The rearrangement links TRBV6-5 to TRBJ1-1, with D perhaps matching TRBD1 (6 bases). CDR1 MNHEY and CDR2 SVGAGI come from the germline V gene. V was trimmed by 6 bases and J by 2 bases, leaving 13 bases between them. There are 14 residues in the CDR3. The CDR3 nucleotides read TGTGCCAGCAGCCCCGGGACACTTAACACTGAAGCTTTCTTT. Its translation: CASSPGTLNTEAFF.

V usage is TRBV11-2 and J usage is TRBJ2-1, with 7 nucleotides matching TRBD2. The CDR3 totals 16 residues. Germline V lookup: CDR1 SGHAT, CDR2 FQNNGV. The V segment lost 4 bases and the J segment 3 bases; nucleotides outside the gene matches: 9. The CDR3 region is CASSYRSSGLYNEQFF. CDR3 bases: TGTGCCAGCAGCTACCGCTCTAGCGGCCTCTACAATGAGCAGTTCTTC.

This clone was seen a few times. The chain employs TRBV4-1 and TRBJ2-2; weak D call: TRBD1 (5 bases). Between the trimmed V and J ends, which lost 7 bases and 5 bases, there was a span of 17 bases. From germline, CDR1 is MGHRA and CDR2 YSYEKL. This CDR3 comprises 15 residues. The CDR3 loop reads CASTQARMGTGELFF. The CDR3 DNA reads as TGCGCCAGCACACAGGCTCGGATGGGGACCGGGGAGCTGTTTTTT.

The chain employs TRBV4-3 and TRBJ2-5; tentative D call: TRBD1 (5 bases). The V gene lost 2 bases and the J gene lost 7 bases, with 14 bases spanning the gap. The V gene's germline CDR1 is LGHNA and CDR2 YSLEER. This CDR3 region has 14 residues. The CDR3 loop is CASSQYRTSGTQYF. DNA for the CDR3: TGCGCCAGCAGCCAATACAGGACGTCGGGGACCCAGTACTTC.

The chain recombines TRBV4-3 with TRBJ2-2, with D perhaps TRBD1 (6 bases). The length of the CDR3 is 16 residues. Germline V CDR1 and CDR2: LGHNA, YSLEER. V was shortened by 1 base and J by 3 bases, with 12 bases between the two germline ends. CDR3 nucleotides: TGCGCCAGCAGCCAAGCCCTGACAGGATACACCGGGGAGCTGTTTTTT. This translates into CASSQALTGYTGELFF.

This clone has a handful of counts. J is TRBJ2-5 and V is TRBV6-5, with TRBD2 matching over 11 bases. Unmatched junction bases numbered 7, after V lost 2 bases and J lost 5 bases. Germline CDR1 reads MNHEY; CDR2 reads SVGAGI. CDR3 size: 16 residues. The CDR3 DNA is TGTGCCAGCAGTTACCTAGCGGGAGGAGGTTTGGAGACCCAGTACTTC. Encoded protein: CASSYLAGGGLETQYF.

The chain employs TRBV11-1 and TRBJ2-2; no definite D call. The CDR3 is 14 residues long. V lost 5 bases to trimming and J lost 1 base, with 8 bases between them. Germline values: CDR1 SGHAT, CDR2 FQDESV (reference sequence). In DNA form, the CDR3 reads TGTGCCAGCAGCCCCTCTCTGAACACCGGGGAGCTGTTTTTT. It codes for CASSPSLNTGELFF.

V gene TRBV7-9 combines with J gene TRBJ2-4; 7 nucleotides agree with TRBD1. Trimming at V came to 4 bases and at J to 6 bases, leaving 15 bases not matched to a gene. Germline-derived CDR1 and CDR2 are SEHNR and FQNEAQ (reference sequence). The CDR3 contains 17 residues. The CDR3 loop reads CASSSNVQGIQANIQYF. The CDR3 nucleotides are TGTGCCAGCAGCTCGAACGTACAGGGGATCCAAGCAAACATTCAGTACTTC.

The chain joins TRBV5-1 to TRBJ1-5; D perhaps matches TRBD1 (6 bases). This CDR3 has 13 residues. The ends were cut back, 5 bases at V and 7 bases at J, with 13 bases in the middle. CDR1 and CDR2 from the germline V gene are SGHRS and YFSETQ. In DNA form, the CDR3 reads TGCGCCAGCAGAGTTGACAGGTCCCAGCCCCAGCATTTT. Residues: CASRVDRSQPQHF.

This rearrangement joins TRBV5-6 to TRBJ1-1; D is perhaps TRBD1 (6 bases). Trimming pared 2 bases from V and 3 bases from J, leaving 11 bases between. The germline CDR1 and CDR2 sequences are SGHDT and YYEEEE. The CDR3 consists of 14 residues. The chain's CDR3 is CASSLGQTDTEAFF. CDR3 coding DNA: TGTGCCAGCAGCTTAGGACAGACCGACACTGAAGCTTTCTTT.

This clone has more than one count but fewer than ten. This sequence joins TRBV5-1 and TRBJ2-1, with D unresolved. CDR3 length equals 16 residues. The V gene lost 1 base and the J gene lost 0 bases, with 11 bases spanning the gap. The germline gives CDR1 SGHRS, CDR2 YFSETQ. CDR3 sequence reads: CASSLLVGSSYNEQFF. CDR3 in DNA: TGCGCCAGCAGCTTGTTGGTGGGCAGCTCCTACAATGAGCAGTTCTTC.

V usage is TRBV28 and J usage is TRBJ2-5, with D tentatively TRBD2 (6 bases). Trimming cost V 5 bases and J 2 bases, with 15 bases left between them. This CDR3 region has 15 residues. Germline V lookup: CDR1 MDHEN, CDR2 SYDVKM. CDR3 bases: TGTGCCAGCAGTCTCCCCCCGGGACTGCAAGAGACCCAGTACTTC. Its translation: CASSLPPGLQETQYF.

V and J are TRBV18 and TRBJ2-7, with TRBD1 identical over 12 bases. This CDR3 has 16 residues. Germline V gene lookup returns CDR1 KGHSH and CDR2 LQKENI. V lost 1 base and J lost 7; bases outside the gene matches: 8. CDR3 DNA sequence: TGTGCCAGCTCACCACGGTCAGGGACAGGGGGCGGGGAGCAGTACTTC. It specifies CASSPRSGTGGGEQYF. The complete variable domain, with remaining parts taken from reference TRBV18 and TRBJ2-7, reads NAGVMQNPRHLVRRRGQEARLRCSPMKGHSHVYWYRQLPEEGLKFMVYLQKENIIDESGMPKERFSAEFPKEGPSILRIQQVVRGDSAAYFCASSPRSGTGGGEQYFGPGTRLTVT.

The rearrangement joins TRBV4-1 to TRBJ2-3; 7 bases align to TRBD2. Germline V lookup: CDR1 MGHRA, CDR2 YSYEKL. V shed 0 bases, J shed 6 bases, and the junction held 12 bases outside the gene matches. The CDR3 has 17 amino acids. CDR3 sequence reads: CASSQDHLAESPDTQYF. The CDR3 coding sequence is TGCGCCAGCAGCCAAGATCATCTAGCGGAGTCGCCGGATACGCAGTATTTT.

This clone was counted between two and nine times. The V and J genes are TRBV5-1 and TRBJ1-3, with D unresolved. V dropped 0 bases and J dropped 2 bases, with 9 bases sitting between them. This CDR3 spans 15 amino acids. CDR1 is SGHRS and CDR2 is YFSETQ in the germline V gene. The CDR3 protein is CASSLVAGTGNTIYF. The CDR3 DNA follows: TGCGCCAGCAGCTTGGTAGCGGGAACTGGAAACACCATATATTTT.

V and J are TRBV27 and TRBJ2-7, with TRBD1 matching over 11 bases. The V gene end was trimmed by 2 bases and the J gene end by 5 bases; junction bases not matched to a gene: 11. This CDR3 spans 17 amino acids. CDR1 is MNHEY and CDR2 is SMNVEV in the germline V gene (reference sequence). CDR3 residues: CASSLTSRTGGGNEQYF. For the CDR3, the DNA is TGTGCCAGCAGTTTAACATCCAGGACAGGGGGCGGCAACGAGCAGTACTTC.